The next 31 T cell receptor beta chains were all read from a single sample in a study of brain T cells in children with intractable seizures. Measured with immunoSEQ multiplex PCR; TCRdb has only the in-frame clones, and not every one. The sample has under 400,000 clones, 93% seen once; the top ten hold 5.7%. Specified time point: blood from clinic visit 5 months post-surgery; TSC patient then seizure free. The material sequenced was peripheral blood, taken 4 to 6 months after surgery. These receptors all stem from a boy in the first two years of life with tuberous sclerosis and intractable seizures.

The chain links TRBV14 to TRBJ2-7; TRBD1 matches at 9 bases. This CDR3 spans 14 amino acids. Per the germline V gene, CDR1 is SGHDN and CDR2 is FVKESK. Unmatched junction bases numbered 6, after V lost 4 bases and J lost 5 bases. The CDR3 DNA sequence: TGTGCCAGCAGCCCGGGACAGGGCCCGAACGAGCAGTACTTC. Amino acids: CASSPGQGPNEQYF.

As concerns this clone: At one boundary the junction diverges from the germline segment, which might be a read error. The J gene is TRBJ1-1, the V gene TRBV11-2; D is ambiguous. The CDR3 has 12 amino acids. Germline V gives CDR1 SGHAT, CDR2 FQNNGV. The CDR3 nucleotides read TGTGCCAGCAGCTCCGACGTCTTGGAGAGGATTTTT. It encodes CASSSDVLERIF.

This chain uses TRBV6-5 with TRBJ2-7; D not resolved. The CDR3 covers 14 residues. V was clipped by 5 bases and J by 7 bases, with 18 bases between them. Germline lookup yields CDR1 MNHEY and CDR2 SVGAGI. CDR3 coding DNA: TGTGCCAGCAGTCCCTCGAGAGAATACGGTGAGCAGTACTTC. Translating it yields CASSPSREYGEQYF.

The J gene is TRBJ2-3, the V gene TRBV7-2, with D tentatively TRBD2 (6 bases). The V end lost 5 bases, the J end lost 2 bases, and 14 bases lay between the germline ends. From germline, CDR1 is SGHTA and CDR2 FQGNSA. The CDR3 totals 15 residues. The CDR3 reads CASSPGLPYTDTQYF. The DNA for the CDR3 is TGTGCCAGCAGCCCGGGACTTCCATACACAGATACGCAGTATTTT. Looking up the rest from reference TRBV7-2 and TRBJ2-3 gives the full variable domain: GAGVSQSPSNKVTEKGKDVELRCDPISGHTALYWYRQSLGQGLEFLIYFQGNSAPDKSGLPSDRFSAERTGGSVSTLTIQRTQQEDSAVYLCASSPGLPYTDTQYFGPGTRLTVL.

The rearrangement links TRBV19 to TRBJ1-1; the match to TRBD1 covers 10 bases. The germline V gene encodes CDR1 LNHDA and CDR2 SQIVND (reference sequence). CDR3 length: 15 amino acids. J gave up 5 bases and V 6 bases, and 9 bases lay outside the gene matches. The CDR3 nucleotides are TGTGCCAGTAGGAGCGACAGGGGGCGATGGACTGAAGCTTTCTTT. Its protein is CASRSDRGRWTEAFF.

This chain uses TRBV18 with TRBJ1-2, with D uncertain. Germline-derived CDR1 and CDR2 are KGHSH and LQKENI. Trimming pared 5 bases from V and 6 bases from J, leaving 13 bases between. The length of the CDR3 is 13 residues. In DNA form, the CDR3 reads TGTGCCAGCTCAGTCCCGGCAGGCGATGGCTACACCTTC. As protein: CASSVPAGDGYTF.

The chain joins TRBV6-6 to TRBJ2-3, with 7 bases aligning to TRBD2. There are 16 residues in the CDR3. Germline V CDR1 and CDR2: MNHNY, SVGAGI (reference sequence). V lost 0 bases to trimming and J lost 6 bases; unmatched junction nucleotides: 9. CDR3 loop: CASSYSLARVADTQYF. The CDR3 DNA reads TGTGCCAGCAGTTACTCACTAGCGCGTGTGGCGGATACGCAGTATTTT.

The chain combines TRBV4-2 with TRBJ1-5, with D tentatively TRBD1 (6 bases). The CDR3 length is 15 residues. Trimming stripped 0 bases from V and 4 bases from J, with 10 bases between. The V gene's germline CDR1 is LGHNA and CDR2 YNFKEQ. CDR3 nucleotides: TGTGCCAGCAGCCAAGACGCAGGGGATAATCAGCCCCAGCATTTT. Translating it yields CASSQDAGDNQPQHF.

The CDR3 nucleotides read TGTGCCAGCAGGGGGGGGGAGACCCAGTACTTC. It is translated as CASRGGETQYF. This chain links TRBV2 with TRBJ2-5, with TRBD2 identical over 7 bases. This CDR3 is 11 amino acids long. With V trimmed by 6 bases and J by 5 bases, 0 bases remained unmatched. Germline CDR1 is SNHLY and CDR2 is FYNNEI.

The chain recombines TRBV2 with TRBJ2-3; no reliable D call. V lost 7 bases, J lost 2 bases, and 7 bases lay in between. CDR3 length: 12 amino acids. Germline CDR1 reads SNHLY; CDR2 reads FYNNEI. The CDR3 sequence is CASTQTTDTQYF. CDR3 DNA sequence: TGTGCCAGCACACAGACCACAGATACGCAGTATTTT. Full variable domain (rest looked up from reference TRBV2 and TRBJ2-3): EPEVTQTPSHQVTQMGQEVILRCVPISNHLYFYWYRQILGQKVEFLVSFYNNEISEKSEIFDDQFSVERPDGSNFTLKIRSTKLEDSAMYFCASTQTTDTQYFGPGTRLTVL.

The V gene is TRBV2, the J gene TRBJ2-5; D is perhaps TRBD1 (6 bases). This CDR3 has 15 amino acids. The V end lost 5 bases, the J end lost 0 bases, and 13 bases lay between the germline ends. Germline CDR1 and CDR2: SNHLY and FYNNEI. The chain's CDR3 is CASSRGHKDQETQYF. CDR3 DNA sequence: TGTGCCAGCAGTCGGGGACACAAAGACCAAGAGACCCAGTACTTC.

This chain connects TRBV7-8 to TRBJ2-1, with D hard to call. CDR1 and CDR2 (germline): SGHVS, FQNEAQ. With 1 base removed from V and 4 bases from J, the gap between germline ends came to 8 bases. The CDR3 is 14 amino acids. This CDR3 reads CASSLGAFYNEQFF. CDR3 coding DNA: TGTGCCAGCAGCTTAGGGGCTTTTTACAATGAGCAGTTCTTC.

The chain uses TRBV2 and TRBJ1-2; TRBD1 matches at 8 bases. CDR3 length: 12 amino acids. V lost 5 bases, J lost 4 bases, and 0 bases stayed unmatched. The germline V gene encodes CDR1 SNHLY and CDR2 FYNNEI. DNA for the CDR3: TGTGCCAGCAGTACAGGGGGCTATGGCTACACCTTC. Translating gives CASSTGGYGYTF.

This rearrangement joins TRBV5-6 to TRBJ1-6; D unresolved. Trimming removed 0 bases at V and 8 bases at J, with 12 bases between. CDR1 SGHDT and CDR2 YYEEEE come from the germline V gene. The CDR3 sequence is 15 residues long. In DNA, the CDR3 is TGTGCCAGCAGCTTGGGCGTGAGGGCGGATTCACCCCTCCACTTT. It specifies CASSLGVRADSPLHF.

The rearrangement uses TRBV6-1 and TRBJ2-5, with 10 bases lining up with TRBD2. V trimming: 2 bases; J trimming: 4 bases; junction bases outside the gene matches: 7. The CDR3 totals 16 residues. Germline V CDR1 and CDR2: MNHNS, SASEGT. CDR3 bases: TGTGCCAGCAGTGAAACTATAGCGGGAGGAGGAGAGACCCAGTACTTC. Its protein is CASSETIAGGGETQYF.

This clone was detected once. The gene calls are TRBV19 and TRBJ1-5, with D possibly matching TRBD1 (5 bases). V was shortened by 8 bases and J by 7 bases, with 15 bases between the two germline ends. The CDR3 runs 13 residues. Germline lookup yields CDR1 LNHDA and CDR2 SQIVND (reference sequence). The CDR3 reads CASGPGGTQPQHF. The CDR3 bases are TGTGCCAGTGGACCGGGGGGTACGCAGCCCCAGCATTTT.

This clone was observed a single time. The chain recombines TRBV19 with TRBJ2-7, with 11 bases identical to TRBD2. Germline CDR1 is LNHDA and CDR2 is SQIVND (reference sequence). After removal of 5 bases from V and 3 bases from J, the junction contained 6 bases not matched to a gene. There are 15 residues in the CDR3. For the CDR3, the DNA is TGTGCCAGTAGTCAGACTAGCGGGAAATTCTACGAGCAGTACTTC. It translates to CASSQTSGKFYEQYF.

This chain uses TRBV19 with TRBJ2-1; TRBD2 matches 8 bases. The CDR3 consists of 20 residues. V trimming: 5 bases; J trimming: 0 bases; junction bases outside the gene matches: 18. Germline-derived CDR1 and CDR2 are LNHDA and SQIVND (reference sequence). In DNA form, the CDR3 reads TGTGCCAGTAGTTCGGGGGGGAGTAGCGGAAGCTCTTACTCCTACAATGAGCAGTTCTTC. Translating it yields CASSSGGSSGSSYSYNEQFF.

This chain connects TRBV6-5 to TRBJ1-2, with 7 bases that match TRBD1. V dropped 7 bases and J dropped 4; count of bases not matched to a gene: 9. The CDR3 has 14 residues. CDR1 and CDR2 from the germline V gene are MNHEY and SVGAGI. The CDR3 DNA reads TGTGCCAGCACTCAAGGGACAGTAAGCTATGGCTACACCTTC. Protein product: CASTQGTVSYGYTF.

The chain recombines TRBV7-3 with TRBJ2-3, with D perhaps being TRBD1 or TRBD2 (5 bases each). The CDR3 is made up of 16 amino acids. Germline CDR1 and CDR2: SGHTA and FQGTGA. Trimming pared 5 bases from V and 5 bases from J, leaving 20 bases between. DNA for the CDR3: TGTGCCAGCAGCCCCCGTGGGACCAACTCACAAGATACGCAGTATTTT. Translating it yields CASSPRGTNSQDTQYF.

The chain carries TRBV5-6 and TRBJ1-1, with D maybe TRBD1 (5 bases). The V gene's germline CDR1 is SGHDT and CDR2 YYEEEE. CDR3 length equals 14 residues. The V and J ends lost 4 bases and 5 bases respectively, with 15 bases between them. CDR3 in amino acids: CASSVGHLGTEAFF. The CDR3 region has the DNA TGTGCCAGCAGCGTCGGACACCTGGGGACTGAAGCTTTCTTT.

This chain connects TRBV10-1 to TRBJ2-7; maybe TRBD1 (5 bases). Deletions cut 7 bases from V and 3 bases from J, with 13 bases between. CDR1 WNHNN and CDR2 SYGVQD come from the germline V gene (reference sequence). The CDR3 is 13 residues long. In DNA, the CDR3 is TGCGCCAGCACTGACAGTGATAACTACGAGCAGTACTTC. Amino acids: CASTDSDNYEQYF.

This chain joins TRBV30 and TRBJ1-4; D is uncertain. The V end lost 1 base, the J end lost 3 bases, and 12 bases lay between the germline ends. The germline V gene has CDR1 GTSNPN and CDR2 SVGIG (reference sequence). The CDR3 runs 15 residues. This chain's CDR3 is CAWSDLADPNEKLFF. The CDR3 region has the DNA TGTGCCTGGAGTGATCTTGCGGACCCTAATGAAAAACTGTTTTTT.

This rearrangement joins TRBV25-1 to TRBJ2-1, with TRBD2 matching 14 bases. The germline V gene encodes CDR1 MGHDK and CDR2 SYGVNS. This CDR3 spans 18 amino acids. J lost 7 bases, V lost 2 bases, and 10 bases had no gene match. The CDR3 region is CASSETRLAGGPGNEQFF. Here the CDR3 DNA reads TGTGCCAGCAGTGAAACAAGACTAGCGGGAGGGCCGGGTAATGAGCAGTTCTTC.

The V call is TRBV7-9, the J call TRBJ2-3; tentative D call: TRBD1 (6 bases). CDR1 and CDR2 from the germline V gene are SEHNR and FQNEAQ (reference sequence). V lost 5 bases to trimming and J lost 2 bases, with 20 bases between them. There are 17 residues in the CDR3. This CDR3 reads CASSPRAGERVTDTQYF. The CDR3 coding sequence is TGTGCCAGCAGCCCACGGGCAGGGGAAAGGGTCACAGATACGCAGTATTTT.

CDR3 DNA: TGTGCCAGCGGCCATAGGGGAGGGGTACATTACGAGCAGTACTTC. Translated, it gives CASGHRGGVHYEQYF. The chain uses TRBV6-5 and TRBJ2-7, with 7 nucleotides matching TRBD2. Germline loops: CDR1 MNHEY, CDR2 SVGAGI. CDR3 length equals 15 residues. The J segment lost 4 bases and the V segment lost 8 bases, leaving 14 bases of the junction unmatched.

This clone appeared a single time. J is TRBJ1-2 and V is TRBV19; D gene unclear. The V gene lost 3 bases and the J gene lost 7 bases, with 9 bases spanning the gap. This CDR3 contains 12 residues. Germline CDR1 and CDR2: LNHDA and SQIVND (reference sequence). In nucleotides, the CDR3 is TGTGCCAGTAGTATCTACCGAGGTGGCTACACCTTC. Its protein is CASSIYRGGYTF.

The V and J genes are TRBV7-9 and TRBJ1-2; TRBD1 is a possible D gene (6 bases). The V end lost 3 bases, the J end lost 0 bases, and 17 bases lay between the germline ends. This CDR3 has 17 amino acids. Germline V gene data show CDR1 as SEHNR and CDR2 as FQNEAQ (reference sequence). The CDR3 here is CASSFSWEGDPNYGYTF. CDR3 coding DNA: TGTGCCAGCAGCTTCTCCTGGGAGGGGGATCCTAACTATGGCTACACCTTC.

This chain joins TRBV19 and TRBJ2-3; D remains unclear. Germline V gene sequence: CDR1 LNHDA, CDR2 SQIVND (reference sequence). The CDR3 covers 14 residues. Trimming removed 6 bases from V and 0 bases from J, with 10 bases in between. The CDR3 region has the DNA TGTGCCAGTAGCCTCACGACTAGCACAGATACGCAGTATTTT. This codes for CASSLTTSTDTQYF.

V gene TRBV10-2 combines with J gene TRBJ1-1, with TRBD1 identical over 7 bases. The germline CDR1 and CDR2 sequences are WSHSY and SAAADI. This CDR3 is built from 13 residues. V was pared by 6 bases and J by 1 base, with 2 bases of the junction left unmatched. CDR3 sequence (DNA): TGCGCCAGCAGAGGGGGCGCGAACACTGAAGCTTTCTTT. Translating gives CASRGGANTEAFF.

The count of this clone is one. The chain's CDR3 is CASSLAPGENSPLHF. CDR3 sequence (DNA): TGTGCCAGCAGCTTAGCGCCGGGGGAGAATTCACCCCTCCACTTT. This rearrangement joins TRBV7-9 to TRBJ1-6, with D possibly matching TRBD1 (5 bases). V lost 0 bases to trimming and J lost 7 bases, with 10 bases between them. Germline values: CDR1 SEHNR, CDR2 FQNEAQ (reference sequence). The CDR3 consists of 15 residues.